The 16 T cell receptor beta chains below come from one sample, sequenced in a study of CD8+ T cells in alopecia areata. Sequencing templates came from extracted RNA that was reverse transcribed into cDNA. Assay: immunoSEQ multiplex PCR; the TCRdb copy retains only in-frame clones and omits some. The sample shows more than 200,000 clones, around two thirds of them seen only once. This material consisted of CD4+ T cells sorted from blood, taken at week 0. The receptors were gathered from a human donor with alopecia areata.

The chain uses TRBV14 and TRBJ2-7, with D perhaps matching TRBD2 (6 bases). The CDR3 has 16 residues. CDR1 and CDR2 from the germline V gene are SGHDN and FVKESK. Between the trimmed V and J ends, which lost 1 base and 0 bases, there was a span of 13 bases. Here the CDR3 DNA reads TGTGCCAGCAGCCAAGGGGGACTCGGCAGCTCCTACGAGCAGTACTTC. Protein: CASSQGGLGSSYEQYF.

The chain employs TRBV19 and TRBJ2-1; D might be TRBD1 (5 bases). There are 15 residues in the CDR3. In germline, CDR1 is LNHDA, CDR2 SQIVND (reference sequence). Trimming removed 6 bases from V and 3 bases from J, with 15 bases in between. The CDR3 reads CASSVTGNSYNEQFF. The CDR3 DNA sequence: TGTGCCAGTAGCGTTACAGGTAACAGCTACAATGAGCAGTTCTTC.

The J gene is TRBJ2-7, the V gene TRBV5-1; D is ambiguous. This CDR3 is 12 amino acids long. Germline V lookup: CDR1 SGHRS, CDR2 YFSETQ. V lost 3 bases and J lost 4, with 8 bases in between. Here the CDR3 reads CASSSVLYEQYF. Written as DNA, the CDR3 is TGCGCCAGCAGCTCCGTGTTATACGAGCAGTACTTC.

V gene TRBV30 combines with J gene TRBJ2-3; the match to TRBD2 covers 12 bases. Losses at the gene ends were 7 bases for V and 4 bases for J; bases not matched to a gene: 12. The CDR3 spans 16 residues. Germline CDR1 reads GTSNPN; CDR2 reads SVGIG (reference sequence). The CDR3 is CASLPLASGGADTQYF. Written as DNA, the CDR3 is TGTGCCTCCCTCCCCCTGGCTAGCGGGGGGGCAGATACGCAGTATTTT.

The count of this clone is one. This chain connects TRBV30 to TRBJ1-5, with 7 bases that match TRBD1. CDR3 size: 13 residues. Germline lookup yields CDR1 GTSNPN and CDR2 SVGIG (reference sequence). V trimming: 6 bases; J trimming: 7 bases; junction bases outside the gene matches: 9. CDR3 sequence reads: CACGPGGTQPQHF. The CDR3 DNA follows: TGTGCCTGTGGCCCAGGGGGAACCCAGCCCCAGCATTTT.

This clone was observed a handful of times. This rearrangement joins TRBV4-1 to TRBJ2-5; tentatively, D is TRBD1 (6 bases). The V and J ends lost 4 bases and 5 bases respectively, with 8 bases between them. CDR1 and CDR2 from the germline V gene are MGHRA and YSYEKL. The CDR3 consists of 12 residues. The CDR3 here is CASSLRGETQYF. In nucleotides, the CDR3 is TGCGCCAGCAGCCTAAGGGGGGAGACCCAGTACTTC.

In this sample, this clone turned up a few times. This sequence joins TRBV6-6 and TRBJ2-7, with 10 bases matching TRBD2. Germline CDR1 is MNHNY and CDR2 is SVGAGI (reference sequence). The CDR3 is 15 amino acids. The trim removed 6 bases at V and 6 bases at J, leaving 11 bases unmatched. This CDR3 reads CASRKSGTSDPEQYF. The CDR3 region has the DNA TGTGCCAGCAGAAAATCCGGGACTAGCGACCCCGAGCAGTACTTC.

The table lists this clone with a count of one. This sequence joins TRBV27 and TRBJ2-1, with D hard to call. The germline V gene has CDR1 MNHEY and CDR2 SMNVEV (reference sequence). V gave up 2 bases and J gave up 3 bases, with 8 bases separating them. The CDR3 sequence is 14 residues long. CDR3 nucleotide sequence: TGTGCCAGCAGTTTAAGGACCGACTACAATGAGCAGTTCTTC. Protein: CASSLRTDYNEQFF.

This clone appeared a few times. V is TRBV6-6 and J is TRBJ2-3; D is uncertain. V lost 5 bases and J lost 0, with 3 bases in between. Looked up from germline, CDR1 is MNHNY and CDR2 is SVGAGI (reference sequence). This CDR3 comprises 12 residues. CDR3 residues: CASSDSTDTQYF. The CDR3 DNA follows: TGTGCCAGCAGTGATAGCACAGATACGCAGTATTTT.

This clone was recorded a few times. This chain links TRBV5-1 with TRBJ1-2, with D tentatively TRBD1 (6 bases). This CDR3 contains 15 residues. Germline V lookup: CDR1 SGHRS, CDR2 YFSETQ. V was cut by 4 bases and J by 2 bases, with 15 bases left in between. The CDR3 DNA reads TGCGCCAGCAGCGAAGGCGGGGGCGCCAACTATGGCTACACCTTC. Translated, it gives CASSEGGGANYGYTF.

This clone was found a few times. The chain couples TRBV29-1 to TRBJ2-5, with D possibly matching TRBD1 (6 bases). CDR1 is SQVTM, CDR2 ANQGSEA, per germline. V lost 8 bases to trimming and J lost 0 bases, with 10 bases between them. The CDR3 length is 12 residues. The CDR3 protein is CSYTGHQETQYF. CDR3 nucleotide sequence: TGCAGCTACACAGGGCACCAAGAGACCCAGTACTTC.

The genes are TRBV29-1 and TRBJ1-4; 10 bases agree with TRBD1. Germline CDR1 is SQVTM and CDR2 is ANQGSEA. The trim removed 6 bases at V and 6 bases at J, leaving 7 bases unmatched. The CDR3 covers 14 residues. The CDR3 nucleotides read TGCAGCGTGGGGGACAGGGGACGATATGAAAAACTGTTTTTT. This encodes CSVGDRGRYEKLFF.

The table lists this clone with a few counts. At the DNA level, this CDR3 is encoded by other sequences in the same sample as well. The chain joins TRBV9 to TRBJ1-2, with D hard to call. V dropped 0 bases and J dropped 2 bases, with 2 bases sitting between them. Germline assignment: CDR1 SGDLS and CDR2 YYNGEE. The CDR3 runs 12 residues. In DNA, the CDR3 is TGTGCCAGCAGCGTAGGGAACTATGGCTACACCTTC. Encoded protein: CASSVGNYGYTF.

This clone turned up a few times. This sequence joins TRBV27 and TRBJ2-5, with 7 bases matching TRBD1. The CDR3 runs 14 residues. Germline CDR1 MNHEY, CDR2 SMNVEV (reference sequence). Trimming at V came to 4 bases and at J to 6 bases, leaving 8 bases not matched to a gene. CDR3 DNA: TGTGCCAGCAGTTCCGGGACAGAGGGCAAGACCCAGTACTTC. It specifies CASSSGTEGKTQYF.

The chain has TRBV5-1 and TRBJ1-4; D unresolved. This CDR3 spans 17 amino acids. Germline V gives CDR1 SGHRS, CDR2 YFSETQ. The V end was cut by 1 base, the J end by 0 bases, with 13 bases between. The CDR3: CASSLKGSLATNEKLFF. The CDR3 DNA reads TGCGCCAGCAGCTTGAAGGGTTCTTTGGCAACTAATGAAAAACTGTTTTTT. Using reference TRBV5-1 and TRBJ1-4 for the parts outside the CDR3, the full variable domain is KAGVTQTPRYLIKTRGQQVTLSCSPISGHRSVSWYQQTPGQGLQFLFEYFSETQRNKGNFPGRFSGRQFSNSRSEMNVSTLELGDSALYLCASSLKGSLATNEKLFFGSGTQLSVL.

In this sample, this clone turned up a few times. This chain links TRBV5-4 with TRBJ1-1, with a possible D match to TRBD1 (6 bases). Trimming took off 4 bases at V and 6 bases at J, with 13 bases between the two ends. Germline V gives CDR1 SGHNT, CDR2 YYREEE (reference sequence). CDR3 size: 13 residues. CDR3 bases: TGTGCCAGCAGCCTACAGGGATTACCTGAAGCTTTCTTT. This gives the protein CASSLQGLPEAFF.